The following is a TCR beta chain sequence with its context. Patients of the Seattle cohort, enrolled during active infection, were followed longitudinally. The data stem from a study of blood T cell repertoires in COVID-19. Overall study context: Both acute and convalescent COVID-19 samples were obtained from the United States, Italy and Spain.

The ends were cut back, 5 bases at V and 5 bases at J, with 19 bases in the middle. Germline CDR1 MNHEY, CDR2 SMNVEV (reference sequence). The CDR3 runs to 15 residues. Original analysis: Amplification of reference gene primers provided the estimated nucleated cell counts. Generated by immunoSEQ multiplex PCR, the TCRdb table keeps only in-frame clones and is missing some. V and J calls and clone size are those listed in that table; D and trimming were worked out from the DNA. The repertoire includes 200,000 to 300,000 clones, around 92% of them detected once, and 2.5% to 3% sits in the top ten. V and J are TRBV27 and TRBJ2-7; perhaps TRBD1 as D (6 bases). Input material: peripheral blood. The receptor was isolated from a person in their late teens or twenties with COVID-19, enrolled during active disease. This CDR3 reads CASSQTGQRYHEQYF. The CDR3 DNA follows: TGTGCCAGCAGTCAAACCGGACAGCGATACCACGAGCAGTACTTC.